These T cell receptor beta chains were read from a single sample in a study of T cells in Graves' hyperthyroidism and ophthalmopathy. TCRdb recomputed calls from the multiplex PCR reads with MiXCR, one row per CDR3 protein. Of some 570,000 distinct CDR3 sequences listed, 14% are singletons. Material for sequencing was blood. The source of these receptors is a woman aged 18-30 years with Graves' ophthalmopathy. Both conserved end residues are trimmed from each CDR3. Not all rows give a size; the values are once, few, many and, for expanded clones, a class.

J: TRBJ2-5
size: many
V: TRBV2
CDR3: ASSEDPGRQETQY

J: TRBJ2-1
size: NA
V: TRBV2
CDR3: ATQGVSFGDEQF

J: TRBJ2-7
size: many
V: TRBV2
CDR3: ASSEQGAFYEQY

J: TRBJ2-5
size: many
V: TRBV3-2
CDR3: ASQGAFAETQY

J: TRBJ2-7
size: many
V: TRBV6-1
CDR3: ASSPRGTTYEQY

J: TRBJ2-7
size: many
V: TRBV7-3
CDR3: ASSLAGGLPYEQY

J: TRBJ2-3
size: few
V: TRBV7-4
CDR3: ASSSGRSSGTGITQY

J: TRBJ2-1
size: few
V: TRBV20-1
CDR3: SARDLVASGSRTEQF

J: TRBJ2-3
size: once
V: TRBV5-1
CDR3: ASSLGTGSSTDTQY

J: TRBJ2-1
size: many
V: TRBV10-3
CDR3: AISDRGGYNEQF

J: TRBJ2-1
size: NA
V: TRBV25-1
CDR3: ASSPGQTGDYNEQF

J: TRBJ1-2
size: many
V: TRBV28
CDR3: ASSFQDYGYT

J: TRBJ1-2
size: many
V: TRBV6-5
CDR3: ASSYRGSAYGYT

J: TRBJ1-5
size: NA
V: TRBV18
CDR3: ASSPGPEFDQPQH

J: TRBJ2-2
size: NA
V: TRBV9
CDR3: ASSQKRESTGELF

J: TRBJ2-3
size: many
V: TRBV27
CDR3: ASTKGSGPSTDTQY

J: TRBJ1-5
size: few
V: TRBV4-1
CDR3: ASSQVVGAYSNQPQH

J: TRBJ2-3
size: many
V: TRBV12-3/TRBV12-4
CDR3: ASTPRGFGLSDTQY

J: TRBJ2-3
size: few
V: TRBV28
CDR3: ASSWFQGANWGRVATDTQY

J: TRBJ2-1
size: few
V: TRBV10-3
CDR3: AIRPQGLAGTSSYNEQF

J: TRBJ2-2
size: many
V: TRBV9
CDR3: ASSVSKGLAGVTGELF

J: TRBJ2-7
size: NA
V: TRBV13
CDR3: ASSLGRTSGRYEQY

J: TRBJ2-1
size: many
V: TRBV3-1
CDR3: ASSQVRGGGQF

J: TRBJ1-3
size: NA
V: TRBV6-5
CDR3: ASSYFPDIGRDTIY

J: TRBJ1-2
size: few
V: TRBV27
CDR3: ASSLFGTGGDYGYT

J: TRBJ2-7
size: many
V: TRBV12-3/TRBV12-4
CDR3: ASSLGASGGFSYEQY

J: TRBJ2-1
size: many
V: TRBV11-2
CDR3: ASSLGPNNEQF

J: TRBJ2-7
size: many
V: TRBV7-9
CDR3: ASSKTTTGEQY

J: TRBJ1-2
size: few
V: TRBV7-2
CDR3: ASSWGQPNYGYT

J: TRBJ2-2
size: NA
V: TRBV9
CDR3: ASSLGDRGRNTGELF

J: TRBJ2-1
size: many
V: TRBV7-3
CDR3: ASSLRGGRGEGDNEQF

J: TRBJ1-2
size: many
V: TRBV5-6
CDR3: ASSSWTGGGYT

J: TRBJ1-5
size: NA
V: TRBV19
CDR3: ASAGRYNQPQH

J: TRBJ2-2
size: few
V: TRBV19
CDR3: ASSIYTGELF

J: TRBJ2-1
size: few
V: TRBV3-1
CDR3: ASSHRQGAYNEQF

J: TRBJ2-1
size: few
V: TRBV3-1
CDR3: ASRRLVGAYNEQF

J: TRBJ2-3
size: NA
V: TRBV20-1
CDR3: SAPRGLARSTDTQY

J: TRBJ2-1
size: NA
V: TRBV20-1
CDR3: SARVSGGGEYNEQF

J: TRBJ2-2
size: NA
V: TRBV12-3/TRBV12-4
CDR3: ASRKDNRGRTGELF

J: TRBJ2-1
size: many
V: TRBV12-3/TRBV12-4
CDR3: ASSLGQGGYNEQF

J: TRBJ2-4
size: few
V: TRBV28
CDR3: ASWGPSEAKNIQY

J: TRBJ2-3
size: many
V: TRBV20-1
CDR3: SARVGATDTDTQY

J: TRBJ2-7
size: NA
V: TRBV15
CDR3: ATSRATGVKSYEQY

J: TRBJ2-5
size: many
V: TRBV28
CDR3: ASSPLSGLAGSETQY

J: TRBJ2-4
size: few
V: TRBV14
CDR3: ASSQDLAGLAKNIQY

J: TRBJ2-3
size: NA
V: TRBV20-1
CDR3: SARDPLHRPDTQY

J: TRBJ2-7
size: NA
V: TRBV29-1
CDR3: SVEFPGLAGGAYEQY

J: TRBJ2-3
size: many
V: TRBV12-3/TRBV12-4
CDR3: ASSPTELTKTQY

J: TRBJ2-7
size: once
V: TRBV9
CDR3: ASSSGTTFYEQY

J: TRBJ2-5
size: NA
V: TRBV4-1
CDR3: ASSQVALAQETQY

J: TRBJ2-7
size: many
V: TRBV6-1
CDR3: ASSEVVAGASYEQY